The 3 T cell receptor beta chains listed next were all sequenced from one sample in a study of T-cell reconstitution after alpha-beta-depleted transplantation in children. TCRbeta library preparation incorporated unique molecular identifiers. TCRdb reprocessed the PCR reads via MiXCR and lists one record per CDR3 protein. The sample has approximately 350,000 distinct CDR3 sequences, 10% seen once. This sample comprised PBMCs from the stem cell graft donor, obtained from the stem cell graft. The receptors come from a human donor who donated a stem cell graft to a child with acute lymphoblastic leukemia.

This clonotype was picked up many times. The rearrangement joins TRBV7-9 to TRBJ2-7; D is undetermined. The V and J ends lost 2 bases and 6 bases respectively, with 8 bases between them. The length of the CDR3 is 12 residues. Germline-derived CDR1 and CDR2 are SEHNR and FQNEAQ (reference sequence). The CDR3 bases are TGTGCCAGCAGCTTACTACGCGGCGAGCAGTACTTC. Amino acid sequence: CASSLLRGEQYF.

In its sample, this clonotype was seen many times. The genes are TRBV7-2 and TRBJ2-2; D could derive from TRBD1 or TRBD2 (5 bases each). V was shortened by 5 bases and J by 4 bases, with 11 bases between the two germline ends. CDR3 size: 14 residues. CDR1 is SGHTA, CDR2 FQGNSA, per germline. The CDR3 spells CASSTRQITGELFF. The CDR3 coding sequence is TGTGCCAGCAGCACTAGACAGATCACCGGGGAGCTGTTTTTT.

Only a few counts were recorded for this clonotype. The chain combines TRBV7-6 with TRBJ2-3; 16 bases agree with TRBD2. The CDR3 loop spans 17 amino acids. CDR1 SGHVS and CDR2 FNYEAQ come from the germline V gene. V trimming: 3 bases; J trimming: 6 bases; junction bases outside the gene matches: 6. CDR3 nucleotide sequence: TGTGCCAGCAGCTTTCCGGGACTAGCGGGAGGGCCGGATACGCAGTATTTT. This encodes CASSFPGLAGGPDTQYF. The full variable domain, with the rest looked up from reference TRBV7-6 and TRBJ2-3, is GAGVSQSPRYKVTKRGQDVALRCDPISGHVSLYWYRQALGQGPEFLTYFNYEAQQDKSGLPNDRFSAERPEGSISTLTIQRTEQRDSAMYRCASSFPGLAGGPDTQYFGPGTRLTVL.